This T cell receptor beta chain was sequenced during a study of cytomegalovirus exposure and HLA in healthy donors. Study conclusions and caveats: TCR beta chains associated with HLA were, in a later analysis, more clonally expanded than equally common others. Presence/absence analyses rested on an assumption that sequencing depth was roughly uniform across donors. Investigators reported 150 to 200 TCR beta chains as tied to cytomegalovirus.

A multiplex PCR was run with 60 Vbeta primers and 13 Jbeta primers. Repertoires were generated with immunoSEQ multiplex PCR, while TCRdb's copy carries only in-frame clones and drops some. The sample contains over 100,000 clones, approximately 70% of which appear only once. This clone has just a few counts. The antigen remains undetermined. The CDR3 consists of 12 residues. In germline, CDR1 is GTSNPN, CDR2 SVGIG (reference sequence). Trimming stripped 7 bases from V and 5 bases from J, with 15 bases between. This TCR was sampled from a man aged 25-40 years in good health and CMV-seropositive. The sample was PBMCs. V and J are TRBV30 and TRBJ2-7; D is unresolved. The CDR3 bases are TGTGCCTTCCTATCGGTCCTGAACGAGCAGTACTTC. Protein product: CAFLSVLNEQYF.